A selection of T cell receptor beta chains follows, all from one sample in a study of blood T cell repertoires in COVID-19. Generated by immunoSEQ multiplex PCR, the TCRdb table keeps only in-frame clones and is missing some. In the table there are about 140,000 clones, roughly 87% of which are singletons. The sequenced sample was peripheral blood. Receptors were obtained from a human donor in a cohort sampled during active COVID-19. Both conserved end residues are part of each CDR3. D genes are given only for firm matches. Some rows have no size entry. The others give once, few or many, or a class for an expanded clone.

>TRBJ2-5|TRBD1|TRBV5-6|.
CASSLARTGKETQYF
TGTGCCAGCAGCTTGGCCCGGACAGGGAAAGAGACCCAGTACTTC
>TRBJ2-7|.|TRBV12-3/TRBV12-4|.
CASSLLLSYEQYF
TGTGCCAGCAGTTTACTTCTTTCCTACGAGCAGTACTTC
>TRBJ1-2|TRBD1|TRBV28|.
CASSEGQGVAGYTF
TGTGCCAGCAGTGAAGGACAGGGGGTGGCTGGCTACACCTTC
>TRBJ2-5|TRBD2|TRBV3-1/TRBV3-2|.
CASSQQGLAGGQSETQYF
TGTGCCAGCAGCCAACAAGGACTAGCGGGGGGGCAGTCAGAGACCCAGTACTTC
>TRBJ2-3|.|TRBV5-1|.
CASSISGLTDTQYF
TGCGCCAGCAGCATAAGCGGACTCACAGATACGCAGTATTTT
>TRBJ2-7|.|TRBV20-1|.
CNRYYEQYF
TGCAACAGGTACTACGAGCAGTACTTC
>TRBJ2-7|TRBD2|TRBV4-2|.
CASSQVRLAGGSYEQYF
TGTGCCAGCAGCCAAGTCCGACTAGCGGGGGGCTCCTACGAGCAGTACTTC
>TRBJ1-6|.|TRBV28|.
CASSSPGGLSPLHF
TGTGCCAGCAGTTCACCGGGAGGGCTTTCACCCCTCCACTTT
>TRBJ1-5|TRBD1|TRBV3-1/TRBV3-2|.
CASSETGDSNQPQHF
TGTGCCAGCAGCGAGACAGGGGATAGCAATCAGCCCCAGCATTTT
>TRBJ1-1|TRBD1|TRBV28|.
CASSISQGLNTEAFF
TGTGCCAGCAGTATCTCACAGGGGTTGAACACTGAAGCTTTCTTT
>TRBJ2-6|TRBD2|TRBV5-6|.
CASSFTSGGVSGANVLTF
TGTGCCAGCAGCTTTACTAGCGGGGGTGTCTCTGGGGCCAACGTCCTGACTTTC
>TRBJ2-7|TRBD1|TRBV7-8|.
CASSKDRGFAEQYF
TGTGCCAGCAGCAAGGACAGGGGATTCGCCGAGCAGTACTTC
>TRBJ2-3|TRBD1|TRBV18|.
CASSPPRGQGASDTQYF
TGTGCCAGCTCACCACCCCGAGGACAGGGGGCTTCAGATACGCAGTATTTT
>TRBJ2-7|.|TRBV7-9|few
CASSPGLLVPEQYF
TGTGCCAGCAGCCCGGGACTCTTAGTGCCCGAGCAGTACTTC
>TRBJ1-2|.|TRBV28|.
CASSLPFVYGYTF
TGTGCCAGCAGTTTACCGTTTGTCTATGGCTACACCTTC
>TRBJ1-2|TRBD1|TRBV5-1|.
CASTLDRANYGYTF
TGCGCCAGCACCCTCGACAGGGCTAACTATGGCTACACCTTC
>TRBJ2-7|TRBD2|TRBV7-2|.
CASSLGPSGPYEQYF
TGTGCCAGCAGCTTAGGCCCTAGCGGTCCCTACGAGCAGTACTTC
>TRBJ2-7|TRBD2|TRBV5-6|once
CASRRGGRSYEQYF
TGTGCCAGCAGACGAGGCGGGAGAAGCTACGAGCAGTACTTC
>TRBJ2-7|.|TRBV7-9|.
CASSEGGGGSYEQYF
TGTGCCAGCAGCGAGGGGGGCGGGGGCTCCTACGAGCAGTACTTC
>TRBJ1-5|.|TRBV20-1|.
CSASQAQNLYSNQPQHF
TGCAGTGCTAGTCAGGCCCAGAACCTATATAGCAATCAGCCCCAGCATTTT
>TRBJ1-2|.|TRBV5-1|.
CASSLDSYRNYGYTF
TGCGCCAGCAGCTTGGACAGCTACCGTAACTATGGCTACACCTTC
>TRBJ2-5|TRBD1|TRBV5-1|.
CASTRDRGPRETQYF
TGCGCCAGCACCCGGGACAGGGGGCCTAGGGAGACCCAGTACTTC
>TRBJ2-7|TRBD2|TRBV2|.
CASSLPGLPSYEQYF
TGTGCCAGCAGTTTGCCGGGACTACCCTCCTACGAGCAGTACTTC
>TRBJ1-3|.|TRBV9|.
CASSVVADSGNTIYF
TGTGCCAGCAGCGTAGTAGCAGATTCTGGAAACACCATATATTTT
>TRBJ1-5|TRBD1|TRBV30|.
CAWSVDRGDQPQHF
TGTGCCTGGAGTGTAGACAGGGGAGATCAGCCCCAGCATTTT